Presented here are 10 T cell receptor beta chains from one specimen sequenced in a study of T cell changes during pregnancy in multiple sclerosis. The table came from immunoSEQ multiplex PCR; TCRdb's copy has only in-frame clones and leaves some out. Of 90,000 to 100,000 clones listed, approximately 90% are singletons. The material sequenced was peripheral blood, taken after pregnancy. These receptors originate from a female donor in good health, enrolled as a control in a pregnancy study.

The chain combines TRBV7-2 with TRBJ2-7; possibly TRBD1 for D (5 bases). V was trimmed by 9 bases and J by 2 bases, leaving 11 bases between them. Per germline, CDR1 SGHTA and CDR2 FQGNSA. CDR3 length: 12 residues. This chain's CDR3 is CARKTVAYEQYF. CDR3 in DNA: TGTGCCAGAAAGACAGTTGCCTACGAGCAGTACTTC. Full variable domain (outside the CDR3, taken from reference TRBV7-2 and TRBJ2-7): GAGVSQSPSNKVTEKGKDVELRCDPISGHTALYWYRQSLGQGLEFLIYFQGNSAPDKSGLPSDRFSAERTGGSVSTLTIQRTQQEDSAVYLCARKTVAYEQYFGPGTRLTVT.

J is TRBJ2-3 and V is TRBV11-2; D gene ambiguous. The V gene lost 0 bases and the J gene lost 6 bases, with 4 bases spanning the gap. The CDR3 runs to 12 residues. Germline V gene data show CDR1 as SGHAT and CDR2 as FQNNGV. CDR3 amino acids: CASSLDGDTQYF. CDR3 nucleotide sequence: TGTGCCAGCAGCTTAGACGGTGATACGCAGTATTTT.

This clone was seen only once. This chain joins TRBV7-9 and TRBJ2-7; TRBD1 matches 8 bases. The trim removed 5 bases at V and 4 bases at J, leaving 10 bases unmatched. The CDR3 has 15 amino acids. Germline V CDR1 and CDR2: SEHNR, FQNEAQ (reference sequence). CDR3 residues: CASSPGQGPLYEQYF. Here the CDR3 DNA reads TGTGCCAGCAGCCCCGGACAGGGTCCGTTATACGAGCAGTACTTC.

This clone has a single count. DNA for the CDR3: TGTGCCAGCAGCTTTAGCCGCCACGAGCAGTACTTC. Protein product: CASSFSRHEQYF. The rearrangement joins TRBV5-6 to TRBJ2-7; D uncertain. Between the trimmed V and J ends, which lost 2 bases and 5 bases, there was a span of 8 bases. This CDR3 is 12 amino acids long. CDR1 SGHDT and CDR2 YYEEEE come from the germline V gene.

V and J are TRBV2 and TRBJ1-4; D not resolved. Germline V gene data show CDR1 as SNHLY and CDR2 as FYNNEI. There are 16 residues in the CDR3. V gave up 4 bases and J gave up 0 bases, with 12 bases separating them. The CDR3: CASSGARITTNEKLFF. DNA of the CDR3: TGTGCCAGCAGTGGAGCTAGAATCACAACTAATGAAAAACTGTTTTTT.

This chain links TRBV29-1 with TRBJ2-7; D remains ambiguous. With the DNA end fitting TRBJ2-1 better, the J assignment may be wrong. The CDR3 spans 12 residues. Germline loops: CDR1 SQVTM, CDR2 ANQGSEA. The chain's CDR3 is CSVERFRNEQFF. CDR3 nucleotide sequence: TGCAGCGTTGAAAGGTTCAGGAATGAGCAGTTCTTC.

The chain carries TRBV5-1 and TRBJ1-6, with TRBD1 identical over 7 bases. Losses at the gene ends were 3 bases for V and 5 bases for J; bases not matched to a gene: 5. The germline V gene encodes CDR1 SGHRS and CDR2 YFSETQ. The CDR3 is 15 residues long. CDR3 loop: CASSSGTVNNSPLHF. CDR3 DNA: TGCGCCAGCAGCTCCGGGACAGTCAATAATTCACCCCTCCACTTT.

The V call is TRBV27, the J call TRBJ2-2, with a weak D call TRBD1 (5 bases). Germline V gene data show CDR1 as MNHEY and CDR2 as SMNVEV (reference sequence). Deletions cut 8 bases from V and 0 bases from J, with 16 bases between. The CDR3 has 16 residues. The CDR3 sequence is CASSLRAPSNTGELFF. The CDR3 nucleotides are TGTGCCAGCTCCCTCAGGGCACCTTCGAACACCGGGGAGCTGTTTTTT.

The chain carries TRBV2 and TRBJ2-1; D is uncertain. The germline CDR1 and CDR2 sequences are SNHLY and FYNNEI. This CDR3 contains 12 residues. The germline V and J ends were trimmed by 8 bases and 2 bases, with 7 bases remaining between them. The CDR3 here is CASSPTYNEQFF. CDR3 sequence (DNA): TGTGCCAGCTCCCCTACCTACAATGAGCAGTTCTTC. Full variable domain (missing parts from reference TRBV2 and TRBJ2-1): EPEVTQTPSHQVTQMGQEVILRCVPISNHLYFYWYRQILGQKVEFLVSFYNNEISEKSEIFDDQFSVERPDGSNFTLKIRSTKLEDSAMYFCASSPTYNEQFFGPGTRLTVL.

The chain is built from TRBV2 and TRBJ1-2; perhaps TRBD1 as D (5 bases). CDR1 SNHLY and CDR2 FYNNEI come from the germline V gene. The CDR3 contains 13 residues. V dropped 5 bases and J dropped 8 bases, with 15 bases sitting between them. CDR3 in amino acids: CASSKGRGSGYTF. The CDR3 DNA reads TGTGCCAGCAGTAAGGGCCGGGGGTCCGGCTACACCTTC.